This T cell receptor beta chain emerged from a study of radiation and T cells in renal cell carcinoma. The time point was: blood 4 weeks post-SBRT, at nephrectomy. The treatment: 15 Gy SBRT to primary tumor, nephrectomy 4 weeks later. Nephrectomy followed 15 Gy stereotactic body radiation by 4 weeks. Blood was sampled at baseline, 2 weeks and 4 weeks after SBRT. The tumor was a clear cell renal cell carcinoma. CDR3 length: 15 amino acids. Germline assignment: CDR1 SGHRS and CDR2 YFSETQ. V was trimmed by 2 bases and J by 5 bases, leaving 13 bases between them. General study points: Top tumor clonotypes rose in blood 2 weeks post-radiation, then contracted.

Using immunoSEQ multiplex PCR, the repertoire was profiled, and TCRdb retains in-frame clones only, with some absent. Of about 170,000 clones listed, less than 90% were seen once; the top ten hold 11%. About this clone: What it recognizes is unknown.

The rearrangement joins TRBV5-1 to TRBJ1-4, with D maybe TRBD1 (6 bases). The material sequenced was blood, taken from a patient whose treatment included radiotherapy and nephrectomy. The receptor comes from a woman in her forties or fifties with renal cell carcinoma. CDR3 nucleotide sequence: TGCGCCAGCAGCTTCGGGGCAGGGGAAAATGAAAAACTGTTTTTT. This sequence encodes CASSFGAGENEKLFF.